The 9 T cell receptor beta chains listed next were all sequenced from one sample in a study of human T cells and chemical hapten exposure. TCRdb analysed the RACE reads with MiXCR anew, one entry per CDR3 protein. The sample holds approximately 90,000 distinct CDR3 sequences, around 11% seen once. The sample's time point: patch test 1, 2 weeks after DPC sensitization. Regarding treatment: therapeutic diphenylcyclopropenone sensitization with weekly scalp DPC. Here the sequenced sample was whole blood, taken in connection with sensitization to the hapten diphenylcyclopropenone (DPC). All receptors derive from a woman aged 40 to 50 with alopecia areata. Some clones in this sample may be carry-over from other donors' samples.

This clonotype was observed a few times. This chain uses TRBV9 with TRBJ1-6; 9 positions match TRBD1. This CDR3 spans 14 amino acids. Trimming at V came to 2 bases and at J to 6 bases, leaving 0 bases not matched to a gene. Germline V gene data show CDR1 as SGDLS and CDR2 as YYNGEE. The CDR3 loop is CASSVTGGNSPLHF. The CDR3 nucleotides are TGTGCCAGCAGCGTGACAGGGGGTAATTCACCCCTCCACTTT.

In its sample, this clonotype was seen a few times. This sequence joins TRBV6-2 or TRBV6-3 and TRBJ2-2; D may be TRBD1 (6 bases). CDR3 size: 16 residues. The V and J ends lost 7 bases and 1 base respectively, with 16 bases between them. Germline V gives CDR1 MNHEY, CDR2 SVGEGT. CDR3 coding DNA: TGTGCCAGCAATCTAGACAGGTCAAAGAACACCGGGGAGCTGTTTTTT. It codes for CASNLDRSKNTGELFF.

V is TRBV29-1 and J is TRBJ2-3; weak D call: TRBD2 (5 bases). V lost 7 bases and J 4 bases, leaving 15 bases between the germline ends. The CDR3 sequence is 13 residues long. Looked up from germline, CDR1 is SQVTM and CDR2 is ANQGSEA. The CDR3 DNA follows: TGCAGCGCCCGACCGGAGGCCCCAGATACGCAGTATTTT. Residues: CSARPEAPDTQYF.

Ten or more counts support this clonotype. V and J are TRBV13 and TRBJ2-7; TRBD2 agrees at 10 bases. Trimming cost V 5 bases and J 3 bases; bases outside gene matches: 19. Germline assignment: CDR1 PRHDT and CDR2 FYEKMQ (reference sequence). This CDR3 is 19 amino acids long. The CDR3 reads CASSPRSRAAGGLLYEQYF. For the CDR3, the DNA is TGTGCCAGCAGCCCACGGAGCAGGGCAGCGGGAGGGCTCCTCTACGAGCAGTACTTC.

This clonotype was counted at least ten times. The chain couples TRBV7-9 to TRBJ1-1; possibly TRBD1 for D (6 bases). Trimming removed 0 bases from V and 0 bases from J, with 14 bases in between. This CDR3 has 17 residues. Looked up from germline, CDR1 is SEHNR and CDR2 is FQNEAQ (reference sequence). DNA of the CDR3: TGTGCCAGCAGCTTAGCGTTTGGGCAGGGGATGAACACTGAAGCTTTCTTT. This gives the protein CASSLAFGQGMNTEAFF.

This chain links TRBV29-1 with TRBJ2-3, with D tentatively TRBD2 (5 bases). Germline V gene lookup returns CDR1 SQVTM and CDR2 ANQGSEA. CDR3 length: 13 residues. V was clipped by 7 bases and J by 1 base, with 12 bases between them. CDR3 nucleotide sequence: TGCAGCGCCGAGGGAGTCGGCACAGATACGCAGTATTTT. It yields the protein CSAEGVGTDTQYF.

This clonotype has more than one count but fewer than ten. The V call is TRBV14, the J call TRBJ2-1; TRBD2 matches at 15 bases. V trimming: 5 bases; J trimming: 7 bases; junction bases outside the gene matches: 6. The CDR3 extends over 16 amino acids. The germline V gene encodes CDR1 SGHDN and CDR2 FVKESK. The CDR3 here is CASSLGGLAGGNEQFF. CDR3 nucleotide sequence: TGTGCCAGCAGCTTAGGGGGACTAGCGGGAGGTAATGAGCAGTTCTTC.

This chain uses TRBV9 with TRBJ2-3; D gene unclear. Trimming took 0 bases from V and 0 from J, leaving 8 bases between them. Looked up from germline, CDR1 is SGDLS and CDR2 is YYNGEE. The CDR3 sequence is 15 residues long. The DNA of the CDR3 is TGTGCCAGCAGCGTAGGGACCCCTAGCACAGATACGCAGTATTTT. This codes for CASSVGTPSTDTQYF.

This clonotype occurred once. A clone one base away is much larger, so this may be a read error. The chain employs TRBV27 and TRBJ2-2, with D possibly matching TRBD2 (5 bases). CDR1 is MNHEY, CDR2 SMNVEV, per germline (reference sequence). The CDR3 length is 13 residues. The CDR3 region has the DNA TGTCCCAGCAGTTTAAGCGGTGCCGGGGAGCTGTTTTTT. Translating it yields CPSSLSGAGELFF.